The clone carrying this T cell receptor beta chain was seen more than once but under ten times. Other DNA sequences in this sample translate to the same CDR3. The data were obtained in a study of shared clonotypes between healthy human individuals. This CDR3 contains 14 residues. The V gene's germline CDR1 is MDHEN and CDR2 SYDVKM. V was trimmed by 3 bases and J by 0 bases, leaving 8 bases between them. Sequenced by immunoSEQ multiplex PCR; TCRdb stores in-frame clones only, minus some. Here the sample spans 2 million to 3 million clones, roughly 93% being singletons. The sequencing input was naive CD4+ T cells from PBMCs. Subset described: CD45RA+ positively selected. The receptor comes from a man younger than 30 in good health. Some clones in this sample may be carry-over from other donors' samples. The chain uses TRBV28 and TRBJ1-1, with D possibly TRBD1 on 5 matching bases. This CDR3 is CASSLGPMNTEAFF. DNA of the CDR3: TGTGCCAGCAGTTTGGGACCTATGAACACTGAAGCTTTCTTT. Full variable domain (outside the CDR3, taken from reference TRBV28 and TRBJ1-1): DVKVTQSSRYLVKRTGEKVFLECVQDMDHENMFWYRQDPGLGLRLIYFSYDVKMKEKGDIPEGYSVSREKKERFSLILESASTNQTSMYLCASSLGPMNTEAFFGQGTRLTVV.